This note documents a single T cell receptor beta chain sequence. Trimming cost V 4 bases and J 7 bases, with 14 bases left between them. This CDR3 region has 14 residues. Looked up from germline, CDR1 is SNHLY and CDR2 is FYNNEI. Sequencing used immunoSEQ multiplex PCR; TCRdb keeps in-frame clones, though not all of them. Of 40,000 to 60,000 clones in the sample, approximately 92% were seen once. This entry comes from a study of T cell changes during pregnancy in multiple sclerosis. The rearrangement links TRBV2 to TRBJ1-5; D gene unclear. This receptor was identified in a female donor with multiple sclerosis, enrolled in a pregnancy study. Specimen: CD4+ T cells from peripheral blood mononuclear cells, collected in the third trimester of pregnancy. The CDR3 loop reads CASSVEGGGQPQHF. CDR3 coding DNA: TGTGCCAGCAGTGTCGAGGGAGGTGGCCAGCCCCAGCATTTT.